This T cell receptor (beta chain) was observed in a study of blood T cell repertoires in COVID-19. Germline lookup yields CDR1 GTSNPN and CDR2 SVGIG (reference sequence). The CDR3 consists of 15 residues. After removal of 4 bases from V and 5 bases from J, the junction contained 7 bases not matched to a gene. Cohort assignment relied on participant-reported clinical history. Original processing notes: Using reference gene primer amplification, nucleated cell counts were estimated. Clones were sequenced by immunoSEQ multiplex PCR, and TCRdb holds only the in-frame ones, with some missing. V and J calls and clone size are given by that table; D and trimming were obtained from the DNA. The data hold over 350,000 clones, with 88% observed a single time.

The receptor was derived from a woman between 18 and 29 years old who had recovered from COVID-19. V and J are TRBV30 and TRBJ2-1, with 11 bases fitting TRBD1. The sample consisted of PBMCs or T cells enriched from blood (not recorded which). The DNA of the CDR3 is TGTGCCTGGATCCCCGGACAGGGGGCTAACAATGAGCAGTTCTTC. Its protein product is CAWIPGQGANNEQFF. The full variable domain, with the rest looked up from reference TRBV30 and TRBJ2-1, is SQTIHQWPATLVQPVGSPLSLECTVEGTSNPNLYWYRQAAGRGLQLLFYSVGIGQISSEVPQNLSASRPQDRQFILSSKKLLLSDSGFYLCAWIPGQGANNEQFFGPGTRLTVL.